Listed here are 8 T cell receptor beta chains from one sample, sequenced in a study of blood T cells in healthy people across ages. With a J-beta primer mix and a sample-barcoded 5' primer, a second PCR ran about 6 to 11 cycles. TCRdb reprocessed the 5' RACE reads with MiXCR, giving one entry per CDR3 protein. The sample yields 710,000 or so distinct CDR3 sequences, 20% to 25% seen once. The sample was blood. Source of these receptors: a man in his sixties or seventies in good health.

This clonotype occurred a few times. This chain links TRBV29-1 with TRBJ2-7; D is unresolved. V was trimmed by 4 bases and J by 3 bases, leaving 10 bases between them. CDR1 and CDR2 (germline): SQVTM, ANQGSEA. The CDR3 contains 12 residues. DNA of the CDR3: TGCAGCGTTGTGCCTAAGGACTACGAGCAGTACTTC. It specifies CSVVPKDYEQYF.

This clonotype was counted between two and nine times. The chain joins TRBV10-2 to TRBJ2-2; 8 bases align to TRBD1. The CDR3 is made up of 15 amino acids. V dropped 5 bases and J dropped 7; count of bases not matched to a gene: 9. The germline CDR1 and CDR2 sequences are WSHSY and SAAADI. The CDR3 nucleotides are TGCGCCAGCAGTACGGACAGGGCACAAGTCGGGGAGCTGTTTTTT. As protein: CASSTDRAQVGELFF.

This CDR3 is CSVGQTGFMNTEAFF. CDR3 bases: TGCAGCGTTGGTCAGACAGGGTTTATGAACACTGAAGCTTTCTTT. The chain recombines TRBV29-1 with TRBJ1-1, with TRBD1 identical over 7 bases. Germline CDR1 SQVTM, CDR2 ANQGSEA. V was clipped by 4 bases and J by 0 bases; unmatched bases: 8. The CDR3 is made up of 15 amino acids.

The CDR3 protein is CASSLPDEYKSYTF. For the CDR3, the DNA is TGTGCCAGCAGCCTACCCGATGAATACAAGAGCTACACCTTC. The rearrangement links TRBV5-5 to TRBJ1-2; D is ambiguous. In germline, CDR1 is SGHKS, CDR2 YYEKEE (reference sequence). CDR3 size: 14 residues. Trimming pared 4 bases from V and 9 bases from J, leaving 19 bases between.

This clonotype was seen only a few times. V usage is TRBV28 and J usage is TRBJ2-7; D remains ambiguous. With the DNA end fitting TRBJ2-1 better, the J assignment may be wrong. Germline V gives CDR1 MDHEN, CDR2 SYDVKM. The CDR3 consists of 11 residues. The CDR3, as DNA: TGTGCCAGCAGTCCGGGCGCGCCGCAGTTCTTC. This gives the protein CASSPGAPQFF.

As regards this clonotype: The conserved final phenylalanine or tryptophan is absent from the CDR3, which likely points to a read error. The CDR3 DNA sequence: TGCAGCGTCCGCCAAGGTCGCAATCAGCCCCAGCATCTT. Translation: CSVRQGRNQPQHL. The chain is built from TRBV29-1 and TRBJ1-5; no reliable D call. Trimming removed 6 bases from V and 2 bases from J, with 11 bases in between. The germline V gene encodes CDR1 SQVTM and CDR2 ANQGSEA. The CDR3 consists of 13 residues.

The CDR3 bases are TGTGCCAGCAGCGTACAGGGGGGACCATACAATGAGCAGTTCTTC. Translated, it gives CASSVQGGPYNEQFF. The chain joins TRBV9 to TRBJ2-1; D may be TRBD1 (7 bases). Trimming removed 1 base at V and 4 bases at J, with 12 bases between. The CDR3 has 15 amino acids. Per germline, CDR1 SGDLS and CDR2 YYNGEE.

This clonotype was found a few times. V gene TRBV4-1 combines with J gene TRBJ2-5; tentative D call: TRBD1 (5 bases). The J call is in doubt because the DNA end fits TRBJ2-7 better. The CDR3 consists of 17 residues. The V gene's germline CDR1 is MGHRA and CDR2 YSYEKL. The CDR3 bases are TGCGCCAGCAGCCAAGATCTCGGCAGGGTCGGTGTCGACGAGCAGTACTTC. The encoded protein is CASSQDLGRVGVDEQYF.